This T cell receptor (beta chain) was profiled in a study of T cell responses to AZD1222 COVID-19 vaccine (dated by TCRdb to about 2021). With respect to the entire study: AZD1222 recipients with second doses at about 4 weeks or about 12 weeks were pooled, because spike-specific TCR depth and breadth did not differ between schedules. Trial participants were enrolled into age subgroups of 18-55, 56-69 and 70-plus years, which contained about 150, 27 and 61 TCR-sequenced participants, respectively. TCR sequencing covered fewer than 250 trial participants: around 210 given two doses of AZD1222 and about 26 given two doses of MenACWY control vaccine. Points the paper makes about the study in general: Most participants were white British and females outnumbered males, and the authors suggested that clonal diversity may have been underestimated. Nearly half of unique spike-specific TCRs reportedly recognized epitopes outside regions mutated in the B.1.351 and B.1.1.7 variants. Because no day 14 peak-response samples were available, the repertoires could be characterized only after the peak T cell response. The whole spike protein was spanned by vaccine-associated CD4 TCRs, and dominant responses were seen in regions 160-218 and 743-854. In the small 56-69-year group, the increase in depth fell short of significance, most likely because of low power. Conclusions about previously exposed vaccinees are limited, since just a handful of AZD1222 recipients were seropositive for SARS-CoV-2 at baseline. After two AZD1222 doses, both the breadth and the depth of spike-specific TCRs were significantly higher than at day 0 and than in MenACWY recipients.

At the junction V is shortened by 3 bases and J by 6 bases; bases outside the gene matches: 6. The CDR3 contains 14 residues, cysteine and phenylalanine counted. Only the CDR3 DNA stays, 42 bases, in frame from base 1. CDR1 GTSNPN and CDR2 SVGIG are derived from the germline V gene (reference sequence). The CDR3 regions of human TCRbeta chains were subjected to immunosequencing. Per the original workflow: TCRs in the repertoires were matched against a reference library of SARS-CoV-2-specific TCRs that had been generated with the MIRA antigen-specificity platform. Breadth was defined as the fraction of unique TCRs that were SARS-CoV-2-associated, and depth was defined as the fraction of total T cells that were SARS-CoV-2-associated. Using the MIRA data, every spike-specific TCR was mapped to the spike region that the TCR reacted to and assigned to either a CD4 or a CD8 class. Log10-transformed breadth and depth values were compared by one-way ANOVA with Sidak's multiple comparisons tests. The table comes from immuneACCESS by way of TCRdb, which keeps in-frame sequences with V and J called. Part of the clones is missing from these tables; in studies checked, under half for an unresolved V gene and the rest for unknown reasons. For V, J and clone size, that table is used; D and trimming come from the DNA. The sample records approximately 92,000 clones, about 85% of which are singletons. Roughly 2.9% of the sample belongs to the ten largest clones.

The time point label, read with the paper, signifies: baseline before first vaccination. The vaccinee samples were drawn from two UK trials, COV001 and COV002, one of which was a single-blind randomized controlled phase 2/3 trial testing AZD1222 (ChAdOx1 nCoV-19) in healthy adults. For TCRbeta chain sequencing, PBMC samples from trial participants were taken at day 0 and at day 28 after the second dose. This clone came up a few times. Its specific antigen is unknown. No clone much larger than this one lies a single base away; base qualities are absent. The sequences come from peripheral blood, collected on day 0 of AZD1222 vaccination. This sequence was found in an adult in good health. The sequence joins TRBV30 to TRBJ1-3; 9 central bases correspond to TRBD1. Here is the DNA: TGTGCCTGGAGCAAAGACAGGGGGGTAAACACCATATATTTT. Translation gives CAWSKDRGVNTIYF.